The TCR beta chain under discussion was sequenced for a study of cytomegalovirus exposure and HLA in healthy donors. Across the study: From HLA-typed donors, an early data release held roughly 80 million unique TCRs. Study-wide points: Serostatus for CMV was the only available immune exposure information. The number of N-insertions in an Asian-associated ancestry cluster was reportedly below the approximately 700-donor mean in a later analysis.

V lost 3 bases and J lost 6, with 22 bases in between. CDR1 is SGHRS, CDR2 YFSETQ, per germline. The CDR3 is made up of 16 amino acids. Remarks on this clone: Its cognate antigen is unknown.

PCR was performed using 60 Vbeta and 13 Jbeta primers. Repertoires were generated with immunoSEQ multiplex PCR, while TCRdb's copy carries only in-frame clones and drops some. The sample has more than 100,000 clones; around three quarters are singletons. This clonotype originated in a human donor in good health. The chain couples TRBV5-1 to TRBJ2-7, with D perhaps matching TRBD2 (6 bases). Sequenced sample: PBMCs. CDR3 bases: TGCGCCAGCAGCTCCGATGGGTCGGAGGGGCGCGGCGAGCAGTACTTC. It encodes CASSSDGSEGRGEQYF.